This T cell receptor (beta chain) was observed in a study of CD8+ T cells in alopecia areata. The study's findings and limits: TCR sharing across patients was less clear than in mice, possibly HLA-related. Scalp data also include sequences from resident alphabeta T cells of normal skin. Elevated clonality characterized lesional scalp relative to normal scalp, particularly in alopecia totalis/universalis.

Sequencing used cDNA as its template, made by extracting RNA and reverse transcribing it. Only in-frame clones appear in the TCRdb table, and some are missing; sequencing was by immunoSEQ multiplex PCR. This sample carries roughly 200,000 clones, just over 55% of them seen once, and the ten largest clones take nearly 5%. The germline gives CDR1 SNHLY, CDR2 FYNNEI. J was trimmed by 1 base and V by 0 bases; bases with no gene match: 4. This CDR3 is built from 16 residues. This clone was observed at least ten times. Antigen specificity is unknown. The receptor was derived from a human donor in good health. Sequencing used CD8+ T cells sorted from blood. The V and J genes are TRBV2 and TRBJ2-3; 7 bases agree with TRBD1. The CDR3 nucleotides read TGTGCCAGCAGTGAAGCGCTTGGACAGGGCACAGATACGCAGTATTTT. Protein: CASSEALGQGTDTQYF.